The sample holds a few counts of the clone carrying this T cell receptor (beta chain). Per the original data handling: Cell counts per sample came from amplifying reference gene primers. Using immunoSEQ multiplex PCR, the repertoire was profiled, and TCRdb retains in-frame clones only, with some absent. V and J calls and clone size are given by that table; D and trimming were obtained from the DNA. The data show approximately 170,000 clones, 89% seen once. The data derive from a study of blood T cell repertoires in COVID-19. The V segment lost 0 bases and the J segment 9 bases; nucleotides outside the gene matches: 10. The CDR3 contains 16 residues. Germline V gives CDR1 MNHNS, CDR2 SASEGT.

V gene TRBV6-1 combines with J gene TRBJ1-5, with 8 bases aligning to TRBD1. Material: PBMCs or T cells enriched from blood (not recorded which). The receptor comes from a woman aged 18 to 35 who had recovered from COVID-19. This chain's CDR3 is CASSEAISWTGTPQHF. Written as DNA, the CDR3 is TGTGCCAGCAGTGAAGCAATCTCCTGGACAGGGACGCCCCAGCATTTT.